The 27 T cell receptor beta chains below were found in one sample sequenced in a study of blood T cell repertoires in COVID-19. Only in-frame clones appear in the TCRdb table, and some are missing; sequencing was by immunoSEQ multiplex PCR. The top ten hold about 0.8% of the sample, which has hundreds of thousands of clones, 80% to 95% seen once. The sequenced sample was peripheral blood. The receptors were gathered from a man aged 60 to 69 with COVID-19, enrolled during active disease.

The DNA for the CDR3 is TGCGCCAGCAGCCAAGTGGGAGGGGATGGCTACACCTTC. As protein: CASSQVGGDGYTF. The V call is TRBV4-1, the J call TRBJ1-2; the D gene is possibly TRBD1 (5 bases). Germline CDR1 MGHRA, CDR2 YSYEKL. CDR3 length: 13 residues. V lost 1 base and J lost 6, with 9 bases in between.

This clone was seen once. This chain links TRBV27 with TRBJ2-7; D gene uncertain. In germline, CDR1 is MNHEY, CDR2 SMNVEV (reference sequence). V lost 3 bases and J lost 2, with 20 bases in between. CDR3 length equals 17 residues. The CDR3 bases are TGTGCCAGCAGTTTCGGTGCGTCGGCCAGGTCCCCCTACGAGCAGTACTTC. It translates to CASSFGASARSPYEQYF.

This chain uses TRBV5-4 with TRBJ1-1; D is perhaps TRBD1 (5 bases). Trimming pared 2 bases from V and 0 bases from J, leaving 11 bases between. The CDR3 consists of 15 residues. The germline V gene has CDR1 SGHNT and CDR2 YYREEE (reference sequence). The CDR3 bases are TGTGCCAGCAGCTTAGTCGGGGGGATGAACACTGAAGCTTTCTTT. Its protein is CASSLVGGMNTEAFF.

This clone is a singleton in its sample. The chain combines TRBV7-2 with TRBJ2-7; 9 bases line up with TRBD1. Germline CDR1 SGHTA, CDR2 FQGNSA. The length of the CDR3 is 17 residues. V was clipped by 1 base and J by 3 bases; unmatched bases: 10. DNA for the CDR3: TGTGCCAGCAGCTTAGACTTACAATGGACAGGGGACTACGAGCAGTACTTC. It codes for CASSLDLQWTGDYEQYF.

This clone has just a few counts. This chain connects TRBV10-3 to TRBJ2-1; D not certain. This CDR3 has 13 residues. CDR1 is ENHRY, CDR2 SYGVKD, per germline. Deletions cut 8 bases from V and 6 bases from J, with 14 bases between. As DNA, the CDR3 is TGTGCCATCGGTTTAGGAGAATCCAATGAGCAGTTCTTC. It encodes CAIGLGESNEQFF.

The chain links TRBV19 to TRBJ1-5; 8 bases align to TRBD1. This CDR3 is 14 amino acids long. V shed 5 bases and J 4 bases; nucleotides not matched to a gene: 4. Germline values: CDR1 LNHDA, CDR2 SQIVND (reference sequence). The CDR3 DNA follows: TGTGCCAGTAGTTTCCGACAGGGGAATCAGCCCCAGCATTTT. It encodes CASSFRQGNQPQHF.

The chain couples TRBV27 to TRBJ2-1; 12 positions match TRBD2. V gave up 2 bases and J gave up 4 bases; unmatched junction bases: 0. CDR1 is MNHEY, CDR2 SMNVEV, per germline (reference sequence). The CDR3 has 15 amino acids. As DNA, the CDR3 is TGTGCCAGCAGTTTAGGGACTAGCGGGTACAATGAGCAGTTCTTC. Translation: CASSLGTSGYNEQFF.

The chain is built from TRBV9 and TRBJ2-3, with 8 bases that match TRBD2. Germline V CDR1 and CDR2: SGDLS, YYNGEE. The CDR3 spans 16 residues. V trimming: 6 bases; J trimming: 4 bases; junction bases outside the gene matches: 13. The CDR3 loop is CASTWTDGGGADTQYF. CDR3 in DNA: TGTGCCAGCACATGGACCGACGGGGGGGGCGCAGATACGCAGTATTTT. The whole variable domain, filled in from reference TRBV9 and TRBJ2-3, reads DSGVTQTPKHLITATGQRVTLRCSPRSGDLSVYWYQQSLDQGLQFLIQYYNGEERAKGNILERFSAQQFPDLHSELNLSSLELGDSALYFCASTWTDGGGADTQYFGPGTRLTVL.

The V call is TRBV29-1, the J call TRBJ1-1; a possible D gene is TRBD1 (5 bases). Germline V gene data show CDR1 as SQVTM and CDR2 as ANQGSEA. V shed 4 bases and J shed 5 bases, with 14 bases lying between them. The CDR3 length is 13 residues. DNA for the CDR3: TGCAGCGTTGTCGGTATGGGGGGAACTGAAGCTTTCTTT. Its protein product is CSVVGMGGTEAFF.

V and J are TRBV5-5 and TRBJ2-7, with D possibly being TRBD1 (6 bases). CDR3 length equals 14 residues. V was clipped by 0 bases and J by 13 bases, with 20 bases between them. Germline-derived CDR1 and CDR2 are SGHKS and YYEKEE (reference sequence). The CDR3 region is CASSLGGTLKGRYF. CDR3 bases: TGTGCCAGCAGCTTGGGAGGGACACTGAAAGGGCGATACTTC. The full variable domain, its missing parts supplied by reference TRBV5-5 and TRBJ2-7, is DAGVTQSPTHLIKTRGQQVTLRCSPISGHKSVSWYQQVLGQGPQFIFQYYEKEERGRGNFPDRFSARQFPNYSSELNVNALLLGDSALYLCASSLGGTLKGRYFGPGTRLTVT.

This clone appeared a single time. As DNA, the CDR3 is TGTGCCAGCAGTTTCGCAGGGGGCACAGATACGCAGTATTTT. Translated, it gives CASSFAGGTDTQYF. The chain recombines TRBV6-5 with TRBJ2-3; possibly TRBD1 for D (6 bases). Trimming took 4 bases from V and 1 from J, leaving 9 bases between them. Germline V lookup: CDR1 MNHEY, CDR2 SVGAGI. The CDR3 sequence is 14 residues long.

CDR3 bases: TGTGCCAGCAGTTATAGAGACAGGGCTCGGGAGCTGTTTTTT. Its protein is CASSYRDRARELFF. The genes are TRBV6-5 and TRBJ2-2, with TRBD1 matching over 7 bases. Trimming took 3 bases from V and 9 from J; bases not matched to a gene: 7. This CDR3 comprises 14 residues. In germline, CDR1 is MNHEY, CDR2 SVGAGI.

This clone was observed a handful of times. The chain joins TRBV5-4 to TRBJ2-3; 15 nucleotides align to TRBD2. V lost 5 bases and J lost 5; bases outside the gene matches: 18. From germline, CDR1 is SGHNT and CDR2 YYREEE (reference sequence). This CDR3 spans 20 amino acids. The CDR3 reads CASRPAGTKGLAGGIDTQYF. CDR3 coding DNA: TGTGCCAGCAGACCCGCCGGAACGAAGGGACTAGCGGGAGGTATAGATACGCAGTATTTT.

CDR3 in amino acids: CATSWGGTPTDTQYF. Here the CDR3 DNA reads TGTGCCACCAGTTGGGGCGGGACCCCCACAGATACGCAGTATTTT. The chain uses TRBV24-1 and TRBJ2-3; TRBD2 is a possible D gene (6 bases). CDR3 length: 15 residues. CDR1 is KGHDR and CDR2 is SFDVKD in the germline V gene. The V gene lost 6 bases and the J gene lost 2 bases, with 14 bases spanning the gap.

CDR3 region: CASSPTPNTGELFF. CDR3 nucleotides: TGTGCCAGCAGCCCCACACCGAACACCGGGGAGCTGTTTTTT. The rearrangement uses TRBV7-9 and TRBJ2-2; the D is unclear. The germline V and J ends were trimmed by 5 bases and 0 bases, with 7 bases remaining between them. Per the germline V gene, CDR1 is SEHNR and CDR2 is FQNEAQ (reference sequence). The CDR3 is 14 amino acids.

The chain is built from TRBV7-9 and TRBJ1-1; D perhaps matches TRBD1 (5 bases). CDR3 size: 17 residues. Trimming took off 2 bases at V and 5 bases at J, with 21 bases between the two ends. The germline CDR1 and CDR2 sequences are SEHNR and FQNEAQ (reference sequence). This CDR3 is CASSLKSGWAGGTEAFF. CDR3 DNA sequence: TGTGCCAGCAGCTTAAAATCAGGCTGGGCGGGGGGTACTGAAGCTTTCTTT.

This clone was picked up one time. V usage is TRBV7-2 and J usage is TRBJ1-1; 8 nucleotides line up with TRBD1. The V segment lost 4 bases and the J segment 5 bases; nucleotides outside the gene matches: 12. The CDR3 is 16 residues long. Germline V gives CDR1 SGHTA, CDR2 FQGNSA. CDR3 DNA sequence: TGTGCCAGCAGCTCCGGGACAGGTTTGTTCTTGACTGAAGCTTTCTTT. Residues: CASSSGTGLFLTEAFF.

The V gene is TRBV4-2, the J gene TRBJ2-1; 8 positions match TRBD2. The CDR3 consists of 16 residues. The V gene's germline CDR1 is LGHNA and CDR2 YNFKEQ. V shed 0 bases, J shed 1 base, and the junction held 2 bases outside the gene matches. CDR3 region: CASSQELAVSYNEQFF. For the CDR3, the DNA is TGTGCCAGCAGCCAAGAACTAGCGGTGTCCTACAATGAGCAGTTCTTC.

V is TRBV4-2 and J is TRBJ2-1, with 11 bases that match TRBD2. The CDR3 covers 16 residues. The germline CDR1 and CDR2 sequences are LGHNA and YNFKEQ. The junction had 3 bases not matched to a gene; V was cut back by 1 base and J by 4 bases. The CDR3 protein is CASSQGTSGLYNEQFF. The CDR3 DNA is TGTGCCAGCAGCCAAGGGACTAGCGGGCTATACAATGAGCAGTTCTTC.

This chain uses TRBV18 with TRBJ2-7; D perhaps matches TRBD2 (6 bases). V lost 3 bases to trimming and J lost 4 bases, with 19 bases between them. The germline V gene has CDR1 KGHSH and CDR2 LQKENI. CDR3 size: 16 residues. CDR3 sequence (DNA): TGTGCCAGCTCACCGGTCCGCGGGACCGACGGATACGAGCAGTACTTC. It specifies CASSPVRGTDGYEQYF.

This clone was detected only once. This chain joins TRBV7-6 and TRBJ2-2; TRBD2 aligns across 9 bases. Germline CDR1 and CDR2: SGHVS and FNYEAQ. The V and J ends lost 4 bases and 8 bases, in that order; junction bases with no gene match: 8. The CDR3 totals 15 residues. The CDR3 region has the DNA TGTGCCAGCAGCTCCATTAGCGGGAGCGGTGGGGAGCTGTTTTTT. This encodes CASSSISGSGGELFF.

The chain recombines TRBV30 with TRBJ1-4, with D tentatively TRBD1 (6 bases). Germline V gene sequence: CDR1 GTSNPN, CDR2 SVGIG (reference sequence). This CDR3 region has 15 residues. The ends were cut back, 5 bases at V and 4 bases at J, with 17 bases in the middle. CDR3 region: CAWSGGTGNNEKLFF. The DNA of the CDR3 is TGTGCCTGGTCTGGCGGAACAGGGAATAATGAAAAACTGTTTTTT.

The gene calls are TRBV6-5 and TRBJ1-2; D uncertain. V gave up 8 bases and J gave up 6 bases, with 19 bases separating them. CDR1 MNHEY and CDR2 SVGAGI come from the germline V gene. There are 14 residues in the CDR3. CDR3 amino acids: CASRLLVRGDGYTF. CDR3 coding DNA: TGTGCCAGCCGACTACTGGTCCGCGGGGATGGCTACACCTTC.

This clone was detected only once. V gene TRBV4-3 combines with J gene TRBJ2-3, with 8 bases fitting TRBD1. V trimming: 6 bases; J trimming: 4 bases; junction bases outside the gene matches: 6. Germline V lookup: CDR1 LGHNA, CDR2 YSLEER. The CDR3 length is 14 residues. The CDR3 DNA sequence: TGCGCCAGCAGTCCAGGGGGCGGGGCAGATACGCAGTATTTT. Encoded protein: CASSPGGGADTQYF.

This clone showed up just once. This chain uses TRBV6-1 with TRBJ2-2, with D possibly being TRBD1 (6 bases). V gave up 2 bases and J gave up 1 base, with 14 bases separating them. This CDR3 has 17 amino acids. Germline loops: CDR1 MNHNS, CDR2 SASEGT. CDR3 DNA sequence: TGTGCCAGCAGTGAAAGGACAGTTTCGTTGAACACCGGGGAGCTGTTTTTT. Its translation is CASSERTVSLNTGELFF.

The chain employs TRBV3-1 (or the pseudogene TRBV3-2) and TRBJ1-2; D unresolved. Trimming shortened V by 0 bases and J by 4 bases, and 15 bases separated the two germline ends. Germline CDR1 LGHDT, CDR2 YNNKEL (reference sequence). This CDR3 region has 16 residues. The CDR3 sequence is CASSQEISRGSYGYTF. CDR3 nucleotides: TGTGCCAGCAGCCAAGAGATCTCACGGGGAAGCTATGGCTACACCTTC.

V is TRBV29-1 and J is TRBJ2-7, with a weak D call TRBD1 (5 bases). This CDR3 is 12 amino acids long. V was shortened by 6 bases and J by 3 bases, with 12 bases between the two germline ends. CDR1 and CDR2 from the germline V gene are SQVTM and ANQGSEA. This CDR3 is CSVRTTVYEQYF. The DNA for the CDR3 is TGCAGCGTGCGCACGACAGTCTACGAGCAGTACTTC.